This T cell receptor (beta chain) was documented in a study of CD8 T cells in ankylosing spondylitis. TCRdb reprocessed the 5' RACE reads via MiXCR and lists one record per CDR3 protein. The sample records approximately 260,000 distinct CDR3 sequences, over 8.5% being singletons. Trimming took 7 bases from V and 3 from J; bases not matched to a gene: 7. The CDR3 sequence is 17 residues long. Germline CDR1 is MNHNS and CDR2 is SASEGT. This clonotype was sampled from a male donor with ankylosing spondylitis or in good health (not recorded which). Sequencing was performed on blood, either unsorted or a sorted T cell fraction (not recorded which). V usage is TRBV6-1 and J usage is TRBJ2-2, with 14 bases identical to TRBD2. CDR3 amino acids: CASNRLAGGPDTGELFF. Here the CDR3 DNA reads TGTGCCAGCAACCGACTAGCGGGGGGGCCGGACACCGGGGAGCTGTTTTTT.